Listed below are T cell receptor beta chains from one sample, sequenced in a study of cytomegalovirus exposure and HLA in healthy donors. Repertoires were generated with immunoSEQ multiplex PCR, while TCRdb's copy carries only in-frame clones and drops some. The sample yields around 98,000 clones, more than 70% seen once. What was sequenced was PBMCs. Receptors originate from a middle-aged woman in good health and CMV-seronegative. CDR3s include the opening cysteine and the closing phenylalanine or tryptophan. Fields, in order: J gene, clone size, V gene, CDR3 protein. Part of the rows lack a size; the others show once, few, many or a class for expanded clones.

>TRBJ1-2|-|TRBV28
CASSFPQAGGYTF
>TRBJ1-1|once|TRBV19
CASSIDAGTEAFF
>TRBJ1-5|-|TRBV19
CASSIVENQPQHF
>TRBJ1-1|-|TRBV27
CASRVSLGFMNTEAFF
>TRBJ2-7|-|TRBV19
CASSIGTGGFEQYF
>TRBJ2-3|-|TRBV21-1
CASSRGREDTQYF
>TRBJ2-5|-|TRBV7-7
CASSLASGQTQYF
>TRBJ1-2|-|TRBV5-4
CASRLTGDYGYTF
>TRBJ2-1|-|TRBV29-1
CSVNSRAPYYNEQFF
>TRBJ1-1|few|TRBV2
CASRRQGWTEAFF
>TRBJ2-2|-|TRBV5-1
CASSPDGGVPGELFF
>TRBJ1-2|-|TRBV4-3
CASSPGTGDRYGYTF
>TRBJ1-1|few|TRBV4-2
CASSQVGGQANTEAFF
>TRBJ1-1|few|TRBV7-2
CASSPDRGLNTEAFF